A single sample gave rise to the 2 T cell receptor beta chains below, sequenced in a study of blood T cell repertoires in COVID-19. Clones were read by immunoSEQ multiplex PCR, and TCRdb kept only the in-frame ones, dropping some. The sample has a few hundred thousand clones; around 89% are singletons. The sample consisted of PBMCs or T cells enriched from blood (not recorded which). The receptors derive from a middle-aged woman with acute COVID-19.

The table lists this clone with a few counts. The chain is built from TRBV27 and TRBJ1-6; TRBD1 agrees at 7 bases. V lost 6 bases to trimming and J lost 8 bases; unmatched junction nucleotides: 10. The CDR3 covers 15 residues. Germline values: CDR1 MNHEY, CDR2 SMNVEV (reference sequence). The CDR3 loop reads CASSQGTVFYSPLHF. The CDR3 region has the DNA TGTGCCAGCAGCCAAGGGACAGTTTTTTATTCACCCCTCCACTTT.

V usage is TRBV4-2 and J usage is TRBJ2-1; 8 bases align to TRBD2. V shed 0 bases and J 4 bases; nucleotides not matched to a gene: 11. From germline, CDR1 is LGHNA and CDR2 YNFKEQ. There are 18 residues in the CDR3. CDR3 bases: TGTGCCAGCAGCCAAGATGGAAGGAGCGGGGGCCATTACAATGAGCAGTTCTTC. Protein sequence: CASSQDGRSGGHYNEQFF.